One sample yielded the 22 T cell receptor beta chains listed below, sequenced in a study of blood T cell repertoires in COVID-19. Some clones are missing from TCRdb's copy, which holds only in-frame ones; the method was immunoSEQ multiplex PCR. The table lists some 220,000 clones, around 82% of them singletons, with 7.2% in the top ten. Input material: peripheral blood. The receptors were sampled from a woman aged 65 to 85 with acute or convalescent COVID-19.

This clone was seen only once. The V and J genes are TRBV7-9 and TRBJ2-3; the D is unclear. CDR1 and CDR2 from the germline V gene are SEHNR and FQNEAQ (reference sequence). V shed 5 bases and J shed 0 bases, with 9 bases lying between them. This CDR3 region has 14 residues. CDR3 sequence reads: CASSPQSSTDTQYF. CDR3 sequence (DNA): TGTGCCAGCAGCCCACAGAGTAGCACAGATACGCAGTATTTT.

The chain recombines TRBV30 with TRBJ1-2, with D maybe TRBD1 (6 bases). In germline, CDR1 is GTSNPN, CDR2 SVGIG (reference sequence). With 1 base removed from V and 6 bases from J, the gap between germline ends came to 18 bases. The CDR3 is 15 residues long. CDR3 protein: CAWSEGLRGVDGYTF. The CDR3 coding sequence is TGTGCCTGGAGTGAAGGCCTCAGGGGAGTAGATGGCTACACCTTC.

This clone was counted between two and nine times. V and J are TRBV10-3 and TRBJ2-1, with 7 bases lining up with TRBD2. The trim removed 2 bases at V and 6 bases at J, leaving 10 bases unmatched. Germline V lookup: CDR1 ENHRY, CDR2 SYGVKD. The CDR3 length is 16 residues. DNA for the CDR3: TGTGCCATCAGTGAGACTCAAGGACTAGGCCCCAATGAGCAGTTCTTC. This gives the protein CAISETQGLGPNEQFF.

In this sample, this clone turned up once. The sample carries other DNA sequences with the same CDR3. This chain uses TRBV5-5 with TRBJ1-5, with a possible D match to TRBD1 (5 bases). The CDR3 loop spans 16 amino acids. The germline V gene encodes CDR1 SGHKS and CDR2 YYEKEE (reference sequence). The ends were cut back, 2 bases at V and 0 bases at J, with 12 bases in the middle. CDR3 bases: TGTGCCAGCAGCTTTTCGGGGGTAATTAGCAATCAGCCCCAGCATTTT. Translated, it gives CASSFSGVISNQPQHF. The entire variable domain, with the rest obtained from reference TRBV5-5 and TRBJ1-5, is as follows: DAGVTQSPTHLIKTRGQQVTLRCSPISGHKSVSWYQQVLGQGPQFIFQYYEKEERGRGNFPDRFSARQFPNYSSELNVNALLLGDSALYLCASSFSGVISNQPQHFGDGTRLSIL.

The chain links TRBV24-1 to TRBJ2-2, with 11 positions matching TRBD1. V was clipped by 6 bases and J by 4 bases; unmatched bases: 9. This CDR3 has 17 amino acids. Germline loops: CDR1 KGHDR, CDR2 SFDVKD. The CDR3 spells CATSTHGTGGITGELFF. The CDR3 nucleotides read TGTGCCACCAGTACCCATGGGACAGGGGGAATCACCGGGGAGCTGTTTTTT.

This sequence joins TRBV3-1 (or the pseudogene TRBV3-2) and TRBJ2-2, with 7 nucleotides matching TRBD2. After removal of 2 bases from V and 6 bases from J, the junction contained 6 bases not matched to a gene. Per the germline V gene, CDR1 is LGHDT and CDR2 is YNNKEL (reference sequence). The CDR3 length is 15 residues. The CDR3, as DNA: TGTGCCAGCAGCCAATTAAGCGGGGTTCCCGGGGAGCTGTTTTTT. Amino acid sequence: CASSQLSGVPGELFF.

This clone is a singleton in its sample. The V and J genes are TRBV12-3 or TRBV12-4 and TRBJ2-3; D gene ambiguous. The CDR3 is 11 amino acids. Trimming left V 5 bases short and J 6 bases short, with 6 bases between. The CDR3: CASSAEDTQYF. CDR3 in DNA: TGTGCCAGCAGTGCGGAGGATACGCAGTATTTT.

The CDR3 loop reads CATSETGANTGELFF. DNA of the CDR3: TGTGCCACCAGTGAGACAGGGGCGAACACCGGGGAGCTGTTTTTT. The chain is built from TRBV24-1 and TRBJ2-2; TRBD1 agrees at 8 bases. The CDR3 extends over 15 amino acids. With 4 bases clipped from V and 0 bases from J, the junction kept 0 bases outside the gene matches. Germline CDR1 is KGHDR and CDR2 is SFDVKD.

The chain is built from TRBV7-2 and TRBJ2-7; D may be TRBD1 (6 bases). Trimming cost V 3 bases and J 2 bases, with 8 bases left between them. Germline V gene data show CDR1 as SGHTA and CDR2 as FQGNSA. The CDR3 sequence is 13 residues long. The CDR3 protein is CASSFTGTYEQYF. The CDR3 DNA reads as TGTGCCAGCAGCTTTACAGGGACCTACGAGCAGTACTTC.

This sequence joins TRBV11-3 and TRBJ2-1, with D possibly being TRBD2 (6 bases). This CDR3 is built from 19 residues. V was shortened by 0 bases and J by 4 bases, with 22 bases between the two germline ends. Germline CDR1 SGHNT, CDR2 YENEEA. As DNA, the CDR3 is TGTGCCAGCAGCTTAGAAGCGTCCCGCGGGGCGGGTGTTTACAATGAGCAGTTCTTC. Translation: CASSLEASRGAGVYNEQFF.

V usage is TRBV24-1 and J usage is TRBJ1-1; 9 nucleotides align to TRBD1. This CDR3 region has 14 residues. Germline V gene data show CDR1 as KGHDR and CDR2 as SFDVKD. The trim removed 8 bases at V and 2 bases at J, leaving 5 bases unmatched. DNA of the CDR3: TGTGCCACCATGCAGACAGGGGGTAACACTGAAGCTTTCTTT. Its translation is CATMQTGGNTEAFF.

V and J are TRBV10-3 and TRBJ2-6, with 10 bases fitting TRBD2. J gave up 0 bases and V 8 bases, and 4 bases lay outside the gene matches. CDR1 and CDR2 from the germline V gene are ENHRY and SYGVKD. This CDR3 is 16 amino acids long. The CDR3 DNA is TGTGCCATCGGAGCGGGGGGGATCTCTGGGGCCAACGTCCTGACTTTC. Its protein is CAIGAGGISGANVLTF.

The V and J genes are TRBV6-5 and TRBJ2-2; 8 bases line up with TRBD1. After removal of 5 bases from V and 5 bases from J, the junction contained 7 bases not matched to a gene. CDR1 and CDR2 from the germline V gene are MNHEY and SVGAGI. The CDR3 has 15 residues. The CDR3 DNA reads as TGTGCCAGCAGTCGACAGGGGCGAAATACCGGGGAGCTGTTTTTT. This translates into CASSRQGRNTGELFF.

The chain recombines TRBV5-8 with TRBJ2-2; D might be TRBD1 (7 bases). The CDR3 sequence is 15 residues long. The V end lost 4 bases, the J end lost 7 bases, and 17 bases lay between the germline ends. Germline V gives CDR1 SGHTS, CDR2 YDEGEE. The CDR3 DNA sequence: TGTGCCAGCAGCCCCCGGGCAGGGGGGAACGGGGAGCTGTTTTTT. This sequence encodes CASSPRAGGNGELFF.

The chain is built from TRBV15 and TRBJ2-7, with 7 nucleotides matching TRBD2. The J segment lost 3 bases and the V segment lost 1 base, leaving 3 bases of the junction unmatched. Germline CDR1 is LNHNV and CDR2 is YYDKDF (reference sequence). This CDR3 has 14 residues. This chain's CDR3 is CATSRGGGNYEQYF. CDR3 bases: TGTGCCACCAGCAGAGGGGGGGGGAACTACGAGCAGTACTTC. Filled out from reference TRBV15 and TRBJ2-7, the complete variable domain reads DAMVIQNPRYQVTQFGKPVTLSCSQTLNHNVMYWYQQKSSQAPKLLFHYYDKDFNNEADTPDNFQSRRPNTSFCFLDIRSPGLGDTAMYLCATSRGGGNYEQYFGPGTRLTVT.

The chain employs TRBV29-1 and TRBJ2-2; the D gene is possibly TRBD1 (5 bases). Germline V gene sequence: CDR1 SQVTM, CDR2 ANQGSEA. The CDR3 spans 14 residues. V was cut by 6 bases and J by 1 base, with 12 bases left in between. The CDR3, as DNA: TGCAGCGTACCCGACAGAAAGAACACCGGGGAGCTGTTTTTT. It specifies CSVPDRKNTGELFF.

V and J are TRBV6-2 or TRBV6-3 and TRBJ2-3; 9 nucleotides line up with TRBD1. This CDR3 contains 14 residues. Germline V CDR1 and CDR2: MNHEY, SVGEGT. Trimming took 5 bases from V and 6 from J; bases not matched to a gene: 6. The CDR3 region has the DNA TGTGCCAGCAGTCCACAGGGGGCGGAGGATACGCAGTATTTT. Its translation is CASSPQGAEDTQYF.

The CDR3 coding sequence is TGTGCCAGCAGCTTGGGCGCAGGGATCCGTGGGGGGGGTTCACCCCTCCACTTT. Translated: CASSLGAGIRGGGSPLHF. The gene calls are TRBV5-5 and TRBJ1-6, with a possible D match to TRBD1 (5 bases). The CDR3 is made up of 18 amino acids. V was shortened by 0 bases and J by 9 bases, with 22 bases between the two germline ends. Germline lookup yields CDR1 SGHKS and CDR2 YYEKEE (reference sequence).

This clone has just a few counts. The J gene is TRBJ1-2, the V gene TRBV6-2 or TRBV6-3; unclear D gene. The germline V gene has CDR1 MNHEY and CDR2 SVGEGT. V was trimmed by 4 bases and J by 8 bases, leaving 20 bases between them. This CDR3 has 15 amino acids. CDR3 coding DNA: TGTGCCAGCAGTTTGGGGTTTGCGGCCCGAGGGGGCTACACCTTC. Amino acid sequence: CASSLGFAARGGYTF.

The genes are TRBV3-1 (or the pseudogene TRBV3-2) and TRBJ2-6, with D maybe TRBD1 (6 bases). CDR3 size: 15 residues. The V and J ends lost 6 bases and 7 bases respectively, with 16 bases between them. Per germline, CDR1 LGHDT and CDR2 YNNKEL (reference sequence). CDR3 in DNA: TGTGCCAGCAGTACCACCCGGGACATCGCCAACGTCCTGACTTTC. Translating it yields CASSTTRDIANVLTF.

The chain joins TRBV30 to TRBJ2-5; unclear D gene. Germline-derived CDR1 and CDR2 are GTSNPN and SVGIG (reference sequence). The CDR3 has 13 residues. V was cut by 2 bases and J by 2 bases, with 9 bases left in between. CDR3 nucleotides: TGTGCCTGGAGTCGACGGAGACAAGAGACCCAGTACTTC. Translation gives CAWSRRRQETQYF. Looking up the rest from reference TRBV30 and TRBJ2-5 gives the full variable domain: SQTIHQWPATLVQPVGSPLSLECTVEGTSNPNLYWYRQAAGRGLQLLFYSVGIGQISSEVPQNLSASRPQDRQFILSSKKLLLSDSGFYLCAWSRRRQETQYFGPGTRLLVL.

The chain is built from TRBV7-8 and TRBJ1-5, with 8 nucleotides matching TRBD1. CDR1 is SGHVS, CDR2 FQNEAQ, per germline. V shed 1 base, J shed 4 bases, and the junction held 3 bases outside the gene matches. The CDR3 runs to 15 residues. CDR3 sequence reads: CASSLGQGTNQPQHF. The CDR3 nucleotides read TGTGCCAGCAGCTTAGGACAGGGGACAAATCAGCCCCAGCATTTT.